Listed here are 13 T cell receptor beta chains from one sample, sequenced in a study of blood T cell repertoires in COVID-19. Profiling relied on immunoSEQ multiplex PCR, and the TCRdb table lists in-frame clones only, not all of them. Among 65,000 to 70,000 clones listed, 60% to 80% were seen once. The source material was peripheral blood. Receptors originate from a man in his fifties or sixties with acute or convalescent COVID-19.

This sequence joins TRBV5-5 and TRBJ2-5; weak D call: TRBD2 (6 bases). Looked up from germline, CDR1 is SGHKS and CDR2 is YYEKEE (reference sequence). V shed 3 bases and J shed 2 bases, with 8 bases lying between them. The length of the CDR3 is 13 residues. CDR3 region: CASSSGRQETQYF. CDR3 DNA sequence: TGTGCCAGCAGCTCAGGGAGGCAAGAGACCCAGTACTTC.

This clone turned up a few times. The rearrangement links TRBV6-5 to TRBJ1-3, with 7 nucleotides matching TRBD1. Germline CDR1 and CDR2: MNHEY and SVGAGI. CDR3 length: 14 residues. V dropped 5 bases and J dropped 6; count of bases not matched to a gene: 7. The CDR3 DNA sequence: TGTGCCAGCAGTCGGGGACAGCAGCTAAACACCATATATTTT. Its protein product is CASSRGQQLNTIYF.

This clone has only a few counts. The V call is TRBV9, the J call TRBJ1-6, with 7 nucleotides matching TRBD1. The length of the CDR3 is 14 residues. Germline trimming cut 1 base from V and 9 bases from J; bases unmatched to any gene: 4. CDR1 and CDR2 from the germline V gene are SGDLS and YYNGEE. CDR3 bases: TGTGCCAGCAGCGTAACAGGGGCTGGTTCACCCCTCCACTTT. This encodes CASSVTGAGSPLHF.

CDR3 nucleotide sequence: TGTGCCAGCAGCCAAGGCAGGGCCTCTAACTATGGCTACACCTTC. Its protein is CASSQGRASNYGYTF. V and J are TRBV14 and TRBJ1-2, with D maybe TRBD1 (5 bases). Per the germline V gene, CDR1 is SGHDN and CDR2 is FVKESK. With 1 base removed from V and 0 bases from J, the gap between germline ends came to 9 bases. The CDR3 has 15 amino acids.

This clone was picked up one time. This chain uses TRBV30 with TRBJ1-1, with D perhaps matching TRBD1 (5 bases). This CDR3 region has 13 residues. V was shortened by 4 bases and J by 4 bases, with 13 bases between the two germline ends. Germline V gives CDR1 GTSNPN, CDR2 SVGIG (reference sequence). This CDR3 reads CAWIRVGGTEAFF. Here the CDR3 DNA reads TGTGCCTGGATAAGGGTGGGGGGCACTGAAGCTTTCTTT.

This chain connects TRBV29-1 to TRBJ2-2; D is undetermined. The CDR3 consists of 12 residues. Per germline, CDR1 SQVTM and CDR2 ANQGSEA. The V end was cut by 7 bases, the J end by 7 bases, with 13 bases between. CDR3 coding DNA: TGCAGCGCCCGACTGGGTAACGGGGAGCTGTTTTTT. Its translation: CSARLGNGELFF.

This sequence joins TRBV18 and TRBJ1-6; no reliable D call. V shed 3 bases and J shed 0 bases, with 9 bases lying between them. This CDR3 comprises 16 residues. In germline, CDR1 is KGHSH, CDR2 LQKENI. In DNA form, the CDR3 reads TGTGCCAGCTCACCTATAATTAGCTCCTATAATTCACCCCTCCACTTT. This sequence encodes CASSPIISSYNSPLHF.

V is TRBV4-3 and J is TRBJ1-5, with unresolved D. Trimming left V 4 bases short and J 0 bases short, with 7 bases between. Germline V gene sequence: CDR1 LGHNA, CDR2 YSLEER. This CDR3 is built from 14 residues. DNA for the CDR3: TGCGCCAGCAGCCTTCAGTATAGCAATCAGCCCCAGCATTTT. The encoded protein is CASSLQYSNQPQHF.

This chain connects TRBV18 to TRBJ1-5; TRBD1 aligns across 7 bases. Trimming at V came to 4 bases and at J to 12 bases, leaving 9 bases not matched to a gene. Germline CDR1 KGHSH, CDR2 LQKENI. The CDR3 covers 13 residues. CDR3 in amino acids: CASSQGQRNHQHF. In DNA form, the CDR3 reads TGTGCCAGCTCACAGGGACAGCGAAATCACCAGCATTTT.

The chain couples TRBV5-4 to TRBJ2-5; D perhaps matches TRBD1 (6 bases). V lost 4 bases to trimming and J lost 0 bases, with 10 bases between them. The CDR3 spans 14 residues. In germline, CDR1 is SGHNT, CDR2 YYREEE (reference sequence). The CDR3, as DNA: TGTGCCAGCAGCCCGGACAGAAACCAAGAGACCCAGTACTTC. Amino acids: CASSPDRNQETQYF.

The chain has TRBV7-8 and TRBJ1-4; TRBD1 agrees at 7 bases. J was trimmed by 4 bases and V by 5 bases; bases with no gene match: 7. CDR1 SGHVS and CDR2 FQNEAQ come from the germline V gene. The length of the CDR3 is 15 residues. This CDR3 is CASSERGQFNEKLFF. Here the CDR3 DNA reads TGTGCCAGCAGCGAACGGGGACAGTTTAATGAAAAACTGTTTTTT. The complete variable domain, with remaining parts taken from reference TRBV7-8 and TRBJ1-4, reads GAGVSQSPRYKVAKRGQDVALRCDPISGHVSLFWYQQALGQGPEFLTYFQNEAQLDKSGLPSDRFFAERPEGSVSTLKIQRTQQEDSAVYLCASSERGQFNEKLFFGSGTQLSVL.

The V gene is TRBV10-3, the J gene TRBJ2-3; 9 nucleotides match TRBD2. The CDR3 consists of 16 residues. V gave up 4 bases and J gave up 0 bases; unmatched junction bases: 5. Germline V gene data show CDR1 as ENHRY and CDR2 as SYGVKD. The CDR3 nucleotides are TGTGCCATCAGTGGTACGACTAGCGGTAGCACAGATACGCAGTATTTT. It specifies CAISGTTSGSTDTQYF.

The chain employs TRBV6-6 and TRBJ2-5; 9 positions agree with TRBD1. The CDR3 consists of 16 residues. Losses at the gene ends were 1 base for V and 5 bases for J; bases not matched to a gene: 8. The germline gives CDR1 MNHNY, CDR2 SVGAGI (reference sequence). The CDR3 protein is CASSYWVRQGGETQYF. For the CDR3, the DNA is TGTGCCAGCAGTTACTGGGTCCGACAGGGGGGGGAGACCCAGTACTTC.